Each of the 11 T cell receptor beta chains below was sequenced from the same sample in a study of cytomegalovirus exposure and HLA in healthy donors. In the PCR, 60 Vbeta and 13 Jbeta primers were used. Assay: immunoSEQ multiplex PCR; the TCRdb copy retains only in-frame clones and omits some. This sample carries around 140,000 clones, 77% of them seen once, and the ten largest clones take 4.2%. Input material: PBMCs. These TCRs come from a male donor in good health and CMV-seropositive.

J is TRBJ2-6 and V is TRBV10-3; TRBD1 agrees at 7 bases. The CDR3 loop spans 17 amino acids. Germline CDR1 ENHRY, CDR2 SYGVKD. V was pared by 6 bases and J by 0 bases, with 8 bases of the junction left unmatched. CDR3 region: CAIREQGLLSGANVLTF. Here the CDR3 DNA reads TGTGCCATCAGGGAACAGGGGCTACTCTCTGGGGCCAACGTCCTGACTTTC.

This clone was seen once. V gene TRBV9 combines with J gene TRBJ2-7; possibly TRBD2 for D (7 bases). The CDR3 is made up of 15 amino acids. The V and J ends lost 2 bases and 3 bases respectively, with 15 bases between them. The germline CDR1 and CDR2 sequences are SGDLS and YYNGEE. CDR3 nucleotide sequence: TGTGCCAGCAGCGTCGGACTAGGGGGAGTCTACGAGCAGTACTTC. Its translation is CASSVGLGGVYEQYF.

This clone was found a few times. This chain uses TRBV5-1 with TRBJ2-5; possible D gene TRBD1, 6 bases. The J call may not be correct, given that the DNA end is closer to TRBJ2-7. This CDR3 has 14 residues. Germline V lookup: CDR1 SGHRS, CDR2 YFSETQ. The CDR3 is CASGATTGIYEQYF. CDR3 coding DNA: TGCGCCAGCGGAGCAACGACAGGAATCTACGAGCAGTACTTC.

The rearrangement uses TRBV27 and TRBJ2-3; 10 positions match TRBD2. Trimming cost V 2 bases and J 6 bases; bases outside gene matches: 14. Germline CDR1 MNHEY, CDR2 SMNVEV (reference sequence). The CDR3 spans 18 residues. CDR3 residues: CASSLEARASGSRDTQYF. The CDR3 DNA sequence: TGTGCCAGCAGTTTAGAGGCCAGGGCTAGCGGGAGTCGGGATACGCAGTATTTT.

The table lists this clone with a few counts. The V and J genes are TRBV9 and TRBJ1-5; D is undetermined. Trimming cost V 0 bases and J 2 bases, with 9 bases left between them. The CDR3 covers 15 residues. The germline gives CDR1 SGDLS, CDR2 YYNGEE. The DNA for the CDR3 is TGTGCCAGCAGCGTAGACGCGACTGGCAATCAGCCCCAGCATTTT. Its protein is CASSVDATGNQPQHF.

The CDR3, as DNA: TGTGCCAGCAGCGGGGACAGCATCTACGAGCAGTACTTC. Encoded protein: CASSGDSIYEQYF. The chain couples TRBV5-6 to TRBJ2-7; 7 bases align to TRBD1. Germline values: CDR1 SGHDT, CDR2 YYEEEE. V dropped 4 bases and J dropped 3; count of bases not matched to a gene: 4. The CDR3 totals 13 residues.

CDR3 protein: CASSVGVGTGGEKLFF. DNA for the CDR3: TGTGCCAGCAGCGTAGGAGTTGGGACGGGGGGTGAAAAACTGTTTTTT. The chain combines TRBV9 with TRBJ1-4, with D possibly being TRBD1 (5 bases). This CDR3 is built from 16 residues. The V and J ends lost 0 bases and 7 bases respectively, with 16 bases between them. The germline V gene encodes CDR1 SGDLS and CDR2 YYNGEE.

This chain joins TRBV2 and TRBJ2-7; D is unresolved. V was shortened by 7 bases and J by 1 base, with 8 bases between the two germline ends. The CDR3 covers 12 residues. Germline-derived CDR1 and CDR2 are SNHLY and FYNNEI. The CDR3 bases are TGTGCCAGCATGGGCAGGTCCTACGAGCAGTACTTC. Translation: CASMGRSYEQYF.

The chain employs TRBV6-1 and TRBJ1-4, with D possibly matching TRBD1 (5 bases). The CDR3 runs to 14 residues. CDR1 and CDR2 (germline): MNHNS, SASEGT. Trimming removed 6 bases from V and 5 bases from J, with 13 bases in between. CDR3 sequence: CASRGGRENEKLFF. The DNA of the CDR3 is TGTGCCAGCAGGGGGGGACGGGAAAATGAAAAACTGTTTTTT.

The chain links TRBV18 to TRBJ2-3; 8 positions match TRBD2. CDR1 KGHSH and CDR2 LQKENI come from the germline V gene. The J segment lost 2 bases and the V segment lost 5 bases, leaving 3 bases of the junction unmatched. This CDR3 region has 14 residues. CDR3 loop: CASSGGGYTDTQYF. The CDR3 coding sequence is TGTGCCAGCTCAGGCGGGGGGTACACAGATACGCAGTATTTT. Filled out from reference TRBV18 and TRBJ2-3, the complete variable domain reads NAGVMQNPRHLVRRRGQEARLRCSPMKGHSHVYWYRQLPEEGLKFMVYLQKENIIDESGMPKERFSAEFPKEGPSILRIQQVVRGDSAAYFCASSGGGYTDTQYFGPGTRLTVL.

This clone was detected only a few times. This sequence joins TRBV7-3 and TRBJ2-3, with D possibly being TRBD1 (6 bases). Looked up from germline, CDR1 is SGHTA and CDR2 is FQGTGA. The CDR3 loop spans 13 amino acids. V lost 4 bases and J 6 bases, leaving 11 bases between the germline ends. This chain's CDR3 is CASSSQGVDTQYF. DNA for the CDR3: TGTGCCAGCAGCTCACAGGGTGTGGATACGCAGTATTTT.